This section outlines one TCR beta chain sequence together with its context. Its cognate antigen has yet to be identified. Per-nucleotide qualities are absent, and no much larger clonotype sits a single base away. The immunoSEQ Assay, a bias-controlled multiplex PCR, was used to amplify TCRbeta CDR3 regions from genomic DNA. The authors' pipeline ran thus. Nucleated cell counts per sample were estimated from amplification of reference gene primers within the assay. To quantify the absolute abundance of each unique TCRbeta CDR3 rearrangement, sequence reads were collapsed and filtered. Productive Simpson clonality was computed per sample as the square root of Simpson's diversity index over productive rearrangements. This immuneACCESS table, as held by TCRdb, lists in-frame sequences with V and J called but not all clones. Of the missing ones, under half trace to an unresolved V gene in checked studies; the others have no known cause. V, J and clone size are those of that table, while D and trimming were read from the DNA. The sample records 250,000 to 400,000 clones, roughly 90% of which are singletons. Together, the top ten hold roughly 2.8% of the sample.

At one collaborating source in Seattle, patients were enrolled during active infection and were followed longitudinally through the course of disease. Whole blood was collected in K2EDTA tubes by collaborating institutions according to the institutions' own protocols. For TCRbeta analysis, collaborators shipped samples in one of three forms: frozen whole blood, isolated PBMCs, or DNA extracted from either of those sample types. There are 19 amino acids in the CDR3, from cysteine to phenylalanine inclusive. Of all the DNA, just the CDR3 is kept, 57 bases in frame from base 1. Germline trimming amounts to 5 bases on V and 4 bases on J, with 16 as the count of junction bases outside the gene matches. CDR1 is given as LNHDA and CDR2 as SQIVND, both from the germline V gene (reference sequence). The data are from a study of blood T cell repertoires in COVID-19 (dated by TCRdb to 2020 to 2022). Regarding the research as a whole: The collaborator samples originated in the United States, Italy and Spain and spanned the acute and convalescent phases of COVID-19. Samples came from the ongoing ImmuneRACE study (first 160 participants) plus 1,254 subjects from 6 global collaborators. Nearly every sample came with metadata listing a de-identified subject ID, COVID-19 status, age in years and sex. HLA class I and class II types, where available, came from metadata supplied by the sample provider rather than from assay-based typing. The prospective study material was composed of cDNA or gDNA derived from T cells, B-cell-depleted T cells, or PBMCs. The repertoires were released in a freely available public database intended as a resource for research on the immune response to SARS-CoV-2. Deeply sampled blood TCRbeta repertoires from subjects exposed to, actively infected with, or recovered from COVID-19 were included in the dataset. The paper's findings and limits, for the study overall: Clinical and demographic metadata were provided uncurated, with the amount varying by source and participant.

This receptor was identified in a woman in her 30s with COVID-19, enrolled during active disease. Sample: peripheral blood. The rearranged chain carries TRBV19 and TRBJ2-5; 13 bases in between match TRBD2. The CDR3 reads CASSDGIALAGGEVETQYF. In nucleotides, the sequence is TGTGCCAGTAGTGATGGGATCGCACTAGCGGGAGGGGAAGTAGAGACCCAGTACTTC.